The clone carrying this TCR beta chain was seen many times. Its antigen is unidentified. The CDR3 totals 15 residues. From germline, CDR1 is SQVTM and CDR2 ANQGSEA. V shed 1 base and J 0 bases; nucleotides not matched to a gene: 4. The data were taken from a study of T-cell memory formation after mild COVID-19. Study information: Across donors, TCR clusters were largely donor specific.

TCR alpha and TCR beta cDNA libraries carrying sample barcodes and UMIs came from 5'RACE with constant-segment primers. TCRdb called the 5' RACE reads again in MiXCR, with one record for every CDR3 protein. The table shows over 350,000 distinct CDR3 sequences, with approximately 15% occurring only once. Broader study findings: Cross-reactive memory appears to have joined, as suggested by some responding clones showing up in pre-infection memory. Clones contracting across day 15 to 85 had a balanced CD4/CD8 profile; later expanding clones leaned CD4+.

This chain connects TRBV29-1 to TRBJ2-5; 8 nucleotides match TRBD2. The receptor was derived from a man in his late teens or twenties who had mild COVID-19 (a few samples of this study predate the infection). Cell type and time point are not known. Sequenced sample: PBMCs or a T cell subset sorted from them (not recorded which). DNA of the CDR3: TGCAGCGTTGAAGGAGGGCGGGGGGACCAAGAGACCCAGTACTTC. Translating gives CSVEGGRGDQETQYF.